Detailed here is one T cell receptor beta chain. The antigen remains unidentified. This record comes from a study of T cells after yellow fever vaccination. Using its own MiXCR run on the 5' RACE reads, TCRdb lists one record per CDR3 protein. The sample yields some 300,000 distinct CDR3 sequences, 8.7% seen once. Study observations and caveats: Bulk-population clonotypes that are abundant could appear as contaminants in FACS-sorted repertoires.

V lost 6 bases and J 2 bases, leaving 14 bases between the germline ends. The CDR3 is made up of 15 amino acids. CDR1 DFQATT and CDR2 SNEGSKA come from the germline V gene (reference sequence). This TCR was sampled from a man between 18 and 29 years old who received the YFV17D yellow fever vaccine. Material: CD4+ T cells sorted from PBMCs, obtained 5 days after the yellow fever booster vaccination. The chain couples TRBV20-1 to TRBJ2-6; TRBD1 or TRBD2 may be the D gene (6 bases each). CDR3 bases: TGCAGTGCCACGATGGGGGGCCCTGGGGCCAACGTCCTGACTTTC. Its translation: CSATMGGPGANVLTF.